This T cell receptor beta chain derives from a study of control samples from healthy donors and cancer patients. Deletions cut 2 bases from V and 2 bases from J, with 10 bases between. Germline assignment: CDR1 MNHNS and CDR2 SASEGT. CDR3 size: 15 residues. Produced via immunoSEQ multiplex PCR; TCRdb's table is partial and in-frame only. The sample lists about 80,000 clones; approximately 89% were seen once. The origin of this receptor is a man aged 45-60 years in good health. The chain is built from TRBV6-1 and TRBJ1-3; tentatively, D is TRBD1 (5 bases). Sequenced: blood. CDR3: CASSESGRAGNTIYF. The DNA for the CDR3 is TGTGCCAGCAGTGAAAGTGGCAGGGCTGGAAACACCATATATTTT.